These T cell receptor beta chains were read from a single sample in a study of T cell changes during pregnancy in multiple sclerosis. Profiled with immunoSEQ multiplex PCR; TCRdb holds only in-frame clones, not every one. In the table there are roughly 99,000 clones, about 91% of which are singletons. This specimen was peripheral blood, taken after pregnancy. The receptors originated from a female donor in good health, enrolled as a control in a pregnancy study. Each CDR3 is given with its conserved first and last residue. Fields, in order: clone size, V gene, D gene, J gene, CDR3 DNA, CDR3 protein. A D gene is named only where the DNA matches it firmly. Clone sizes are given selectively: once, few, many, or a class where the clone is expanded.

few	TRBV28	-	TRBJ1-2	TGTGCCAGCAGTCCCCCCCGGGTGGGTCGCTACACCTTC	CASSPPRVGRYTF
-	TRBV19	-	TRBJ2-1	TGTGCCAGTACTCTAGCAACGTCCTACAATGAGCAGTTCTTC	CASTLATSYNEQFF
-	TRBV19	-	TRBJ1-5	TGTGCCAGTAGTCCGACCCCGAGGTCTTTGCAGCCCCAGCATTTT	CASSPTPRSLQPQHF
-	TRBV11-2	TRBD2	TRBJ2-4	TGTGCCAGCAGGACCCTTAGCGGGGGGGTAGCCAAAAACATTCAGTACTTC	CASRTLSGGVAKNIQYF
-	TRBV11-2	TRBD1	TRBJ1-6	TGTGCCAGCAGCCCCCGGCCGCCGACAGGGGTAAGCTCACCCCTCCACTTT	CASSPRPPTGVSSPLHF
-	TRBV5-4	-	TRBJ2-2	TGTGCCAGCAGCTTGATAGGGGCGAACACCGGGGAGCTGTTTTTT	CASSLIGANTGELFF
-	TRBV5-1	-	TRBJ1-5	TGCGCCAGCAGCCCGGACAGCAGCAATCAGCCCCAGCATTTT	CASSPDSSNQPQHF
-	TRBV4-1	TRBD1	TRBJ2-5	TGCGCCAGCAGCCCACGCCACGTTACAGGGGGTCGAGAGACCCAGTACTTC	CASSPRHVTGGRETQYF
-	TRBV13	-	TRBJ2-7	TGTGCCAGCAGCTTACAGGGGCAGGGGACCTACGAGCAGTACTTC	CASSLQGQGTYEQYF
-	TRBV5-5	-	TRBJ2-1	TGTGCCAGTCAGCTTTGGGGGCCGAATGAGCAGTTCTTC	CASQLWGPNEQFF
-	TRBV18	TRBD1	TRBJ2-1	TGTGCCAGCTCACCATACGACAGGGGCAATGAGCAGTTCTTC	CASSPYDRGNEQFF
-	TRBV6-5	-	TRBJ1-2	TGTGCCAGCAGTTACTCCTTTAGGGGGATCGGGGGCTACACCTTC	CASSYSFRGIGGYTF
-	TRBV18	TRBD2	TRBJ2-7	TGTGCCAGCTCACCACTTGGGACTAGGTACTACGAGCAGTACTTC	CASSPLGTRYYEQYF
-	TRBV5-8	-	TRBJ1-1	TGTGCCAGCAGCCCCCGGGGGCAGGGAGGGGGGGCCATGAACACTGAAGCTTTCTTT	CASSPRGQGGGAMNTEAFF
-	TRBV25-1	-	TRBJ2-5	TGTGCCAGCAGTGGTTCTAAGGGGGTCTCGGAGACCCAGTACTTC	CASSGSKGVSETQYF